The entry below describes one T cell receptor (beta chain). Per the authors' pipeline: Reference gene primer amplification gave nucleated cell count estimates. Only in-frame clones appear in the TCRdb table, and some are missing; sequencing was by immunoSEQ multiplex PCR. V and J calls and clone size follow that table, whereas D and trimming were derived from the DNA. In the table there are around 190,000 clones, roughly three quarters of which are singletons. The source of the sample is a study of blood T cell repertoires in COVID-19. Across the whole study: The samples span acute and convalescent COVID-19 from the United States, Italy and Spain. T cells, B-cell-depleted T cells, or PBMCs supplied cDNA or gDNA.

The CDR3 contains 16 residues. The Seattle site enrolled patients during active infection and followed them longitudinally. This receptor was taken from a middle-aged woman with COVID-19, enrolled during active disease. This chain uses TRBV12-2 with TRBJ2-3; the listed D gene, TRBD1, was not tested against the DNA. TRBV12-2 counts as a pseudogene. The sequenced sample consisted of peripheral blood. This CDR3 reads CASRLCRAPPTDTQYF. CDR3 sequence (DNA): TGTGCAAGTCGCTTATGCAGGGCACCCCCCACAGATACGCAGTATTTT.